This passage covers 30 T cell receptor beta chains from one sample sequenced in a study of vaccination and CD4 T cells after COVID-19. These TCRs are of unknown antigen specificity. Oncomine TCR Beta short-read sequencing was applied to DNA from cultured CD4+ T cells. MiXCR, applied by TCRdb to the PCR reads, yields one record per CDR3 protein. The table shows about 3,300 distinct CDR3 sequences, with roughly 80% occurring only once. As to treatment: approximately 10-day PBMC culture with coronavirus spike peptide pools or control peptides (ViraFEST assay). The specimen sequenced was CD4+ T cells from blood, cultured in vitro. These receptors came from a human donor who had recovered from COVID-19.

The J gene is TRBJ1-2, the V gene TRBV5-1; D unresolved. With 4 bases removed from V and 6 bases from J, the gap between germline ends came to 16 bases. The CDR3 has 14 amino acids. Germline V gives CDR1 SGHRS, CDR2 YFSETQ. The CDR3 DNA reads as TGCGCCAGCAGCAGTGAAGTCACGCGGCATGGCTACACCTTC. Amino acids: CASSSEVTRHGYTF.

This rearrangement joins TRBV11-1 to TRBJ1-5; no clear D. Germline CDR1 and CDR2: SGHAT and FQDESV (reference sequence). Between the trimmed V and J ends, which lost 5 bases and 4 bases, there was a span of 9 bases. This CDR3 is 13 amino acids long. The CDR3 is CASSTQANQPQHF. CDR3 DNA sequence: TGTGCCAGCAGCACCCAGGCTAATCAGCCCCAGCATTTT.

The chain is built from TRBV7-2 and TRBJ1-2, with no clear D. The CDR3 totals 12 residues. Looked up from germline, CDR1 is SGHTA and CDR2 is FQGNSA. Trimming stripped 3 bases from V and 2 bases from J, with 4 bases between. In nucleotides, the CDR3 is TGTGCCAGCAGCTTCTTGAACTATGGCTACACCTTC. It specifies CASSFLNYGYTF.

The V call is TRBV12-3 or TRBV12-4, the J call TRBJ1-5; D remains unclear. The CDR3 loop spans 14 amino acids. V lost 3 bases and J lost 4, with 10 bases in between. The CDR3 sequence: CASSLVAGNQPQHF. In DNA, the CDR3 is TGTGCCAGCAGTTTGGTCGCTGGAAATCAGCCCCAGCATTTT.

The chain carries TRBV12-3 or TRBV12-4 and TRBJ2-7, with 9 bases matching TRBD1. Losses at the gene ends were 4 bases for V and 1 base for J; bases not matched to a gene: 2. This CDR3 has 14 residues. The CDR3: CASSWGQGSYEQYF. The DNA of the CDR3 is TGTGCCAGCAGTTGGGGACAGGGATCCTACGAGCAGTACTTC.

The rearrangement uses TRBV20-1 and TRBJ1-2, with 7 nucleotides matching TRBD1. This CDR3 contains 18 residues. Germline loops: CDR1 DFQATT, CDR2 SNEGSKA (reference sequence). V lost 3 bases to trimming and J lost 2 bases; unmatched junction nucleotides: 18. CDR3 sequence: CSASDFWRGQGGNYGYTF. As DNA, the CDR3 is TGCAGTGCTAGTGATTTCTGGAGGGGGCAAGGGGGGAACTATGGCTACACCTTC.

This clonotype was seen a handful of times. V usage is TRBV20-1 and J usage is TRBJ2-5, with a possible D match to TRBD1 (6 bases). The germline CDR1 and CDR2 sequences are DFQATT and SNEGSKA (reference sequence). CDR3 length: 17 residues. Trimming left V 0 bases short and J 1 base short, with 18 bases between. CDR3 nucleotide sequence: TGCAGTGCTAGAGATGATAGAGGGGGAGCCGGCCAAGAGACCCAGTACTTC. Amino acids: CSARDDRGGAGQETQYF.

The sample holds one count of this clonotype. This chain connects TRBV28 to TRBJ2-6; 7 bases fit TRBD1. V was pared by 2 bases and J by 3 bases, with 1 base of the junction left unmatched. The CDR3 contains 15 residues. The germline V gene encodes CDR1 MDHEN and CDR2 SYDVKM. In DNA, the CDR3 is TGTGCCAGCAGTTTAACAGGGGATGGGGCCAACGTCCTGACTTTC. Protein product: CASSLTGDGANVLTF.

V gene TRBV28 combines with J gene TRBJ1-6, with a tentative D call TRBD1 (6 bases). CDR1 and CDR2 from the germline V gene are MDHEN and SYDVKM. The CDR3 is 15 residues long. Trimming shortened V by 3 bases and J by 6 bases, and 12 bases separated the two germline ends. DNA for the CDR3: TGTGCCAGCAGTTTCCTAGACAGGCTTAATTCACCCCTCCACTTT. This translates into CASSFLDRLNSPLHF. The variable domain in full, with the rest retrieved from reference TRBV28 and TRBJ1-6, is DVKVTQSSRYLVKRTGEKVFLECVQDMDHENMFWYRQDPGLGLRLIYFSYDVKMKEKGDIPEGYSVSREKKERFSLILESASTNQTSMYLCASSFLDRLNSPLHFGNGTRLTVT.

The chain is built from TRBV7-2 and TRBJ2-2; D perhaps matches TRBD1 (5 bases). CDR1 is SGHTA, CDR2 FQGNSA, per germline. The V end lost 3 bases, the J end lost 0 bases, and 8 bases lay between the germline ends. CDR3 length: 15 amino acids. CDR3 protein: CASSFSQANTGELFF. In DNA, the CDR3 is TGTGCCAGCAGCTTCTCACAGGCGAACACCGGGGAGCTGTTTTTT.

The chain recombines TRBV5-1 with TRBJ1-5, with D possibly matching TRBD1 (5 bases). The CDR3 runs to 15 residues. Trimming took off 5 bases at V and 7 bases at J, with 19 bases between the two ends. Germline V lookup: CDR1 SGHRS, CDR2 YFSETQ. Here the CDR3 DNA reads TGCGCCAGCAGTCTAAACGGGGCCTTAGGGCAGCCCCAGCATTTT. It translates to CASSLNGALGQPQHF.

J is TRBJ2-7 and V is TRBV2; no reliable D call. V lost 7 bases to trimming and J lost 7 bases, with 14 bases between them. The germline V gene encodes CDR1 SNHLY and CDR2 FYNNEI. This CDR3 spans 12 amino acids. The CDR3: CASTFLNGEQYF. In DNA, the CDR3 is TGTGCCAGCACTTTTCTCAATGGGGAGCAGTACTTC.

This clonotype was seen only a few times. The chain is built from TRBV20-1 and TRBJ2-7, with TRBD1 matching 7 bases. CDR1 and CDR2 from the germline V gene are DFQATT and SNEGSKA (reference sequence). The CDR3 extends over 16 amino acids. The junction had 15 bases not matched to a gene; V was cut back by 0 bases and J by 7 bases. CDR3 protein: CSARDVRGKGAREQYF. The CDR3 DNA sequence: TGCAGTGCTAGAGATGTAAGGGGGAAGGGGGCGCGGGAGCAGTACTTC.

The chain uses TRBV20-1 and TRBJ2-1; D gene unclear. In germline, CDR1 is DFQATT, CDR2 SNEGSKA (reference sequence). Trimming left V 3 bases short and J 2 bases short, with 8 bases between. The CDR3 is 13 residues long. The CDR3 region has the DNA TGCAGTGCTAGTGGCTTCACCTACAATGAGCAGTTCTTC. Amino acid sequence: CSASGFTYNEQFF.

The table lists this clonotype with a count of one. The chain recombines TRBV6-2 or TRBV6-3 with TRBJ2-3; a possible D gene is TRBD2 (6 bases). Germline CDR1 is MNHEY and CDR2 is SVGEGT. This CDR3 is 13 amino acids long. Trimming left V 7 bases short and J 5 bases short, with 13 bases between. CDR3 amino acids: CASNNRRGDTQYF. In nucleotides, the CDR3 is TGTGCCAGCAACAACAGGAGGGGAGATACGCAGTATTTT.

The chain links TRBV11-3 to TRBJ2-7; D not certain. The CDR3 totals 14 residues. V was pared by 1 base and J by 0 bases, with 7 bases between. Germline V CDR1 and CDR2: SGHNT, YENEEA. CDR3 DNA sequence: TGTGCCAGCAGCTTAGGTGCCAGCTCCTACGAGCAGTACTTC. This gives the protein CASSLGASSYEQYF. The full variable domain, rest sourced from reference TRBV11-3 and TRBJ2-7, is EAGVVQSPRYKIIEKKQPVAFWCNPISGHNTLYWYLQNLGQGPELLIRYENEEAVDDSQLPKDRFSAERLKGVDSTLKIQPAELGDSAVYLCASSLGASSYEQYFGPGTRLTVT.

The chain is built from TRBV18 and TRBJ1-2; the D is unclear. From germline, CDR1 is KGHSH and CDR2 LQKENI. There are 16 residues in the CDR3. V was trimmed by 4 bases and J by 0 bases, leaving 15 bases between them. The CDR3 loop is CASSLSGRGSNYGYTF. For the CDR3, the DNA is TGTGCCAGCTCACTATCAGGTCGGGGATCTAACTATGGCTACACCTTC.

This clonotype appeared a few times. The chain joins TRBV21-1 to TRBJ1-2. TRBV21-1 corresponds to a pseudogene. The CDR3 contains 11 residues. CDR3: CASVGYSGYTF. The CDR3 bases are TGTGCCAGCGTGGGCTACAGTGGCTACACCTTC.

This clonotype was counted a single time. The chain couples TRBV6-1 to TRBJ2-6; 8 positions agree with TRBD1. This CDR3 spans 17 amino acids. Germline V CDR1 and CDR2: MNHNS, SASEGT. V shed 5 bases, J shed 0 bases, and the junction held 6 bases outside the gene matches. In DNA form, the CDR3 reads TGTGCCAGCAGTAGGAGGACAGGGTTCTCTGGGGCCAACGTCCTGACTTTC. Amino acid sequence: CASSRRTGFSGANVLTF.

By share of the sample, this clonotype is large. The chain employs TRBV4-1 and TRBJ1-2, with 7 bases identical to TRBD1. Losses at the gene ends were 5 bases for V and 3 bases for J; bases not matched to a gene: 3. This CDR3 contains 13 residues. The germline gives CDR1 MGHRA, CDR2 YSYEKL. The CDR3 coding sequence is TGCGCCAGCAGCTACAGGGGCGACTATGGCTACACCTTC. Amino acid sequence: CASSYRGDYGYTF.

This chain uses TRBV10-3 with TRBJ2-7; TRBD1 might be the D (5 bases). Germline CDR1 reads ENHRY; CDR2 reads SYGVKD. Trimming stripped 3 bases from V and 3 bases from J, with 9 bases between. The CDR3 sequence is 13 residues long. This chain's CDR3 is CAISEWQGYEQYF. The DNA for the CDR3 is TGTGCCATCAGTGAATGGCAGGGCTACGAGCAGTACTTC.

DNA of the CDR3: TGTGCCAGCAGTTTATTATCGGGGGTCAAATATGGCTACACCTTC. Its translation: CASSLLSGVKYGYTF. This chain uses TRBV27 with TRBJ1-2, with a weak D call TRBD1 (5 bases). V was shortened by 1 base and J by 5 bases, with 14 bases between the two germline ends. Germline assignment: CDR1 MNHEY and CDR2 SMNVEV (reference sequence). The CDR3 extends over 15 amino acids.

This clonotype was detected only once. This chain links TRBV19 with TRBJ1-2, with 7 bases matching TRBD1. The CDR3 has 13 amino acids. The junction had 6 bases not matched to a gene; V was cut back by 3 bases and J by 8 bases. Per germline, CDR1 LNHDA and CDR2 SQIVND (reference sequence). The DNA for the CDR3 is TGTGCCAGTAGTATGTCGGACAGGCCCGGCTACACCTTC. Translating gives CASSMSDRPGYTF.

This clonotype ranks as medium-sized. V gene TRBV6-2 or TRBV6-3 combines with J gene TRBJ2-5; 10 nucleotides align to TRBD2. The V and J ends lost 5 bases and 5 bases, in that order; junction bases with no gene match: 5. The germline V gene has CDR1 MNHEY and CDR2 SVGEGT. This CDR3 has 14 amino acids. The CDR3 protein is CASSNSGGRETQYF. The CDR3 DNA follows: TGTGCCAGCAGTAATAGCGGGGGGAGGGAGACCCAGTACTTC.

J is TRBJ2-7 and V is TRBV2, with TRBD1 identical over 7 bases. The CDR3 loop spans 14 amino acids. Germline trimming cut 6 bases from V and 6 bases from J; bases unmatched to any gene: 11. CDR1 is SNHLY and CDR2 is FYNNEI in the germline V gene. As DNA, the CDR3 is TGTGCCAGCAGGAGAGTTACAGGGGTGGGCGAGCAGTACTTC. It translates to CASRRVTGVGEQYF.

This chain links TRBV4-1 with TRBJ1-2; D not certain. CDR1 MGHRA and CDR2 YSYEKL come from the germline V gene. The V end was cut by 1 base, the J end by 8 bases, with 5 bases between. This CDR3 contains 11 residues. CDR3 nucleotide sequence: TGCGCCAGCAGCCAAGGTGGAGGCTACACCTTC. Translating it yields CASSQGGGYTF.

Only one count was recorded for this clonotype. The gene calls are TRBV2 and TRBJ2-2, with D maybe TRBD1 (6 bases). From germline, CDR1 is SNHLY and CDR2 FYNNEI. V lost 3 bases and J lost 5, with 13 bases in between. The CDR3 length is 15 residues. In nucleotides, the CDR3 is TGTGCCAGCAGTGAGATGGCAGGGGTGACCGGGGAGCTGTTTTTT. This translates into CASSEMAGVTGELFF.

V and J are TRBV6-5 and TRBJ1-1, with TRBD1 matching over 7 bases. The CDR3 contains 16 residues. J gave up 0 bases and V 0 bases, and 4 bases lay outside the gene matches. Looked up from germline, CDR1 is MNHEY and CDR2 is SVGAGI. CDR3 protein: CASSYSIGTVNTEAFF. For the CDR3, the DNA is TGTGCCAGCAGTTACTCAATAGGGACAGTGAACACTGAAGCTTTCTTT.

The chain is built from TRBV19 and TRBJ1-6; D is uncertain. V lost 4 bases and J 9 bases, leaving 16 bases between the germline ends. CDR1 and CDR2 from the germline V gene are LNHDA and SQIVND (reference sequence). There are 15 residues in the CDR3. CDR3 loop: CASSTVHGEFSPLHF. The CDR3, as DNA: TGTGCCAGTAGTACGGTTCACGGGGAATTTTCACCCCTCCACTTT.

V usage is TRBV18 and J usage is TRBJ1-1, with 7 bases identical to TRBD1. Germline CDR1 KGHSH, CDR2 LQKENI. CDR3 length equals 15 residues. The junction had 8 bases not matched to a gene; V was cut back by 6 bases and J by 1 base. The CDR3 sequence: CASSLEQGKNTEAFF. In DNA form, the CDR3 reads TGTGCCAGCTCCCTTGAACAGGGGAAGAACACTGAAGCTTTCTTT.